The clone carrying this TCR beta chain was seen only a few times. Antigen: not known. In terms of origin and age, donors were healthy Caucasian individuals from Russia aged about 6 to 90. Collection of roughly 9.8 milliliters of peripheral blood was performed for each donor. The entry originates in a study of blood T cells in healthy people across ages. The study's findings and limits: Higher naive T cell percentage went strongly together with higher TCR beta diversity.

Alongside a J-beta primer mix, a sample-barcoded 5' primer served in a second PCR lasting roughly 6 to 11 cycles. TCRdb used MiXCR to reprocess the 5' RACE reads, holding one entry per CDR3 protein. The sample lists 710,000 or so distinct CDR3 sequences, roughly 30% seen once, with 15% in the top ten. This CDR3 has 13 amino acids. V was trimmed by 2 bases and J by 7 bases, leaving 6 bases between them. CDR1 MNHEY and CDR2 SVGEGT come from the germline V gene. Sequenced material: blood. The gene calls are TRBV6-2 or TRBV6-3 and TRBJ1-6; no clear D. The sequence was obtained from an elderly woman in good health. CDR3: CASSYTPNSPLHF. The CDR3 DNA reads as TGTGCCAGCAGTTACACTCCGAATTCACCCCTCCACTTT.